Listed below are T cell receptor beta chains from one sample, sequenced in a study of post-analysis software for immune sequencing data. TCRdb re-analysed the PCR reads in MiXCR, keeping a single row per CDR3 protein. The sample includes around 770,000 distinct CDR3 sequences, just over 45% of them seen just once. What was sequenced was blood. All receptors derive from a girl aged 5-17 years with multiple sclerosis. The CDR3 runs from the conserved cysteine through the conserved F or W. Each record gives: CDR3 protein, CDR3 DNA, J gene, clone size, D gene, V gene. The D gene is left open where the match is weak. Size is omitted from some rows. Given values are once, few, many or a class for expanded clones.

cdr3_aa: CASARDTFYEQYF
cdr3_nt: TGTGCCAGTGCCCGGGACACCTTCTACGAGCAGTACTTC
j_call: TRBJ2-7
clone_size: .
d_call: .
v_call: TRBV6-1

cdr3_aa: CSARGTSGRRPYNEQFF
cdr3_nt: TGCAGTGCTAGAGGGACTAGCGGGAGGCGGCCCTACAATGAGCAGTTCTTC
j_call: TRBJ2-1
clone_size: .
d_call: TRBD2
v_call: TRBV20-1

cdr3_aa: CASSPGLAFDEQFF
cdr3_nt: TGTGCCAGCAGCCCGGGACTAGCGTTTGATGAGCAGTTCTTC
j_call: TRBJ2-1
clone_size: .
d_call: TRBD2
v_call: TRBV7-2

cdr3_aa: CASSLGQETQYF
cdr3_nt: TGTGCCAGCAGCTTGGGCCAAGAGACCCAGTACTTC
j_call: TRBJ2-5
clone_size: medium-sized
d_call: .
v_call: TRBV5-1

cdr3_aa: CAGSLGQGYTDTQYF
cdr3_nt: TGTGCCGGCAGCTTAGGACAGGGGTACACAGATACGCAGTATTTT
j_call: TRBJ2-3
clone_size: .
d_call: TRBD1
v_call: TRBV7-3

cdr3_aa: CSARASGGPPEQYF
cdr3_nt: TGCAGTGCTAGAGCTTCGGGGGGACCCCCAGAGCAGTACTTC
j_call: TRBJ2-7
clone_size: .
d_call: TRBD2
v_call: TRBV20-1

cdr3_aa: CASSFRTTLFQETQYF
cdr3_nt: TGTGCCAGCAGCTTCAGGACCACCTTATTCCAAGAGACCCAGTACTTC
j_call: TRBJ2-5
clone_size: .
d_call: .
v_call: TRBV12-3/TRBV12-4

cdr3_aa: CASRTGFYEQYF
cdr3_nt: TGTGCCAGCAGGACAGGGTTTTACGAGCAGTACTTC
j_call: TRBJ2-7
clone_size: few
d_call: TRBD1
v_call: TRBV6-5

cdr3_aa: CASSSNPGQNTEQFF
cdr3_nt: TGTGCCAGCAGTTCGAATCCGGGACAGAACACTGAGCAGTTCTTC
j_call: TRBJ2-1
clone_size: once
d_call: TRBD1
v_call: TRBV12-3/TRBV12-4

cdr3_aa: CASSLGPLAGGPNEQFF
cdr3_nt: TGTGCCAGCAGCTTAGGTCCATTAGCGGGAGGGCCAAATGAGCAGTTCTTC
j_call: TRBJ2-1
clone_size: few
d_call: TRBD2
v_call: TRBV7-9

cdr3_aa: CASSYEGSSYNEQFF
cdr3_nt: TGTGCCAGCAGTTACGAGGGAAGCTCCTACAATGAGCAGTTCTTC
j_call: TRBJ2-1
clone_size: few
d_call: .
v_call: TRBV6-6

cdr3_aa: CASSLGQGAEAFF
cdr3_nt: TGTGCCAGCAGTTTAGGGCAGGGGGCTGAAGCTTTCTTT
j_call: TRBJ1-1
clone_size: few
d_call: TRBD1
v_call: TRBV12-3/TRBV12-4

cdr3_aa: CASSVPGMLANEQFF
cdr3_nt: TGTGCCAGCAGCGTCCCAGGGATGTTGGCCAATGAGCAGTTCTTC
j_call: TRBJ2-1
clone_size: .
d_call: .
v_call: TRBV27

cdr3_aa: CASSVGDRRASYGYTF
cdr3_nt: TGTGCCAGCAGCGTAGGGGATCGACGGGCTTCCTATGGCTACACCTTC
j_call: TRBJ1-2
clone_size: .
d_call: .
v_call: TRBV9

cdr3_aa: CAISEARDSYGDTF
cdr3_nt: TGTGCCATCAGTGAAGCTAGGGACAGTTATGGCGACACCTTC
j_call: TRBJ1-2
clone_size: .
d_call: TRBD1
v_call: TRBV10-3

cdr3_aa: CASTKGGSINEQFF
cdr3_nt: TGTGCCAGCACTAAGGGGGGCAGTATCAATGAGCAGTTCTTC
j_call: TRBJ2-1
clone_size: .
d_call: .
v_call: TRBV6-6

cdr3_aa: CSASGENGYTF
cdr3_nt: TGCAGTGCTAGTGGGGAGAATGGCTACACCTTC
j_call: TRBJ1-2
clone_size: few
d_call: .
v_call: TRBV20-1

cdr3_aa: CSASLGSPSYNEQFF
cdr3_nt: TGCAGTGCTAGTCTTGGGAGCCCGTCCTACAATGAGCAGTTCTTC
j_call: TRBJ2-1
clone_size: once
d_call: .
v_call: TRBV20-1

cdr3_aa: CASSSEDAPDRATNYGYTF
cdr3_nt: TGTGCCAGCAGCTCAGAGGACGCCCCGGACAGGGCGACTAACTATGGCTACACCTTC
j_call: TRBJ1-2
clone_size: .
d_call: TRBD1
v_call: TRBV13

cdr3_aa: CASSSRTATPNTEAFF
cdr3_nt: TGTGCCAGCAGCTCTCGGACAGCCACTCCGAACACTGAAGCTTTCTTT
j_call: TRBJ1-1
clone_size: once
d_call: .
v_call: TRBV3-1

cdr3_aa: CASSSPIEQFF
cdr3_nt: TGTGCCAGCAGTTCCCCAATTGAGCAGTTCTTC
j_call: TRBJ2-1
clone_size: .
d_call: .
v_call: TRBV6-5

cdr3_aa: CAISPSKRQPQHF
cdr3_nt: TGTGCCATCAGTCCCTCTAAGCGTCAGCCCCAGCATTTT
j_call: TRBJ1-5
clone_size: few
d_call: .
v_call: TRBV10-3